The source of this T cell receptor beta chain is a study of early T cells in non-severe SARS-CoV-2 infection. One entry per CDR3 protein, called by TCRdb with MiXCR from the 5' RACE reads. Of some 80,000 distinct CDR3 sequences in the sample, roughly an eighth were seen once. This clonotype came up a few times. This receptor was identified in an adult who was a healthcare worker with PCR-confirmed SARS-CoV-2 infection or an uninfected control (not recorded which). Sequenced sample: whole blood.

The CDR3 is CASSDRPNYGYTF. The CDR3, as DNA: TGTGCCAGTAGCGACAGACCTAACTATGGCTACACCTTC. The chain combines TRBV19 with TRBJ1-2; perhaps TRBD1 as D (5 bases). The CDR3 extends over 13 amino acids. The V end lost 6 bases, the J end lost 0 bases, and 8 bases lay between the germline ends. Germline CDR1 LNHDA, CDR2 SQIVND (reference sequence).